This is a list of T cell receptor beta chains from one sample in a study of OX40 agonist ivuxolimab in advanced cancers. Clones were sequenced by immunoSEQ multiplex PCR, and TCRdb holds only the in-frame ones, with some missing. This sample yields tens of thousands of clones, of which 90% are seen a single time; about 0.35% belongs to the top ten. This specimen was CD4+ or CD8+ T cells sorted from blood, taken in a trial of the OX40 agonist ivuxolimab. The receptors shown here come from an adult with an advanced solid tumor such as melanoma, head and neck, liver or kidney cancer. Both conserved end residues are part of each CDR3. D genes are given only for firm matches. Size tells how often a clone was seen (once, few, many) or the class of an expanded clone, and some rows leave it out.

d_call | clone_size | j_call | v_call | cdr3_nt | cdr3_aa
. | . | TRBJ2-7 | TRBV5-4 | TGTGCCAGCAGCTTGTGGGCTGGGGGACTCGAGCAGTACTTC | CASSLWAGGLEQYF
TRBD1 | . | TRBJ1-5 | TRBV7-2 | TGTGCCAGCAGCTTAAGGACAGGGATGGATCAGCCCCAGCATTTT | CASSLRTGMDQPQHF
TRBD2 | . | TRBJ2-1 | TRBV9 | TGTGCCAGCAGCCCGGGGACTACATCCTACAATGAGCAGTTCTTC | CASSPGTTSYNEQFF
TRBD2 | . | TRBJ2-1 | TRBV19 | TGTGCCAGCTCTTCTAGCGGGGCGGGGTATGAGCAGTTCTTC | CASSSSGAGYEQFF
TRBD1 | . | TRBJ1-4 | TRBV14 | TGTGCCAGCAGCTCCGGGACAGGGAATGAAAAACTGTTTTTT | CASSSGTGNEKLFF
. | once | TRBJ1-1 | TRBV6-5 | TGTGCCAGCAGTTACCCAGGGAACGGTGAAGCTTTCTTT | CASSYPGNGEAFF
TRBD1 | . | TRBJ1-1 | TRBV5-1 | TGCGCCAGCAGCTCACAGGGGGCGCGGGTGAACACTGAAGCTTTCTTT | CASSSQGARVNTEAFF
TRBD2 | . | TRBJ2-5 | TRBV6-5 | TGTGCCACCAGACCAGGTGCGGGGGTTCTCGAGACCCAGTACTTC | CATRPGAGVLETQYF
. | . | TRBJ2-3 | TRBV5-1 | TGCGCCAGCAGCTTGTCGGGTAGCACAGATACGCAGTATTTT | CASSLSGSTDTQYF
. | . | TRBJ2-5 | TRBV18 | TGTGCCAGCTCACCTTGGACGGACCAATTGGGAGAGACCCAGTACTTC | CASSPWTDQLGETQYF
. | . | TRBJ1-4 | TRBV10-3 | TGTGCCATCAGTGGTGGGGATGAAAAACTGTTTTTT | CAISGGDEKLFF
. | . | TRBJ2-3 | TRBV11-2 | TGTGCCAGCAGCTTAGTGGGTACGCAGTATTTT | CASSLVGTQYF
. | . | TRBJ1-5 | TRBV12-1 | TGTGCCAGCAGCCACAGGTGCCCGGAGGTCGATCAGCCCCAGCATTTT | CASSHRCPEVDQPQHF
. | . | TRBJ2-1 | TRBV6-1 | TGTGCCAGCAGCGGGTGGGACACGTACAATGAGCAGTTCTTC | CASSGWDTYNEQFF
. | . | TRBJ1-5 | TRBV13 | TGTGCCAGCAGCTTAAGAGGGGCAGCTCGGGAGGAGCCCCAGCATTTT | CASSLRGAAREEPQHF
TRBD1 | . | TRBJ2-7 | TRBV25-1 | TGTGCCAGCAGGATGGGACAGGCGAACTCCTACGAGCAGTACTTC | CASRMGQANSYEQYF
. | . | TRBJ2-3 | TRBV7-2 | TGTGCCAGCAGCTTATTCGGGGGAAGCACAGATACGCAGTATTTT | CASSLFGGSTDTQYF
. | . | TRBJ2-2 | TRBV5-1 | TGCGCCAGCAGCCTAGGCGCTAGCGCCACCGGGGAGCTGTTTTTT | CASSLGASATGELFF
. | . | TRBJ1-4 | TRBV2 | TGTGCCAGCAGTGGGGCAGTTAATGAAAAACTGTTTTTT | CASSGAVNEKLFF
. | . | TRBJ2-2 | TRBV28 | TGTGCCAGCAGGACCCAAGAGAACACCGGGGAGCTGTTTTTT | CASRTQENTGELFF
TRBD1 | . | TRBJ1-6 | TRBV5-1 | TGCGCCAGCAGCCCACGGACAGGGAAGGAGGATTCACCCCTCCACTTT | CASSPRTGKEDSPLHF
TRBD1 | few | TRBJ2-5 | TRBV6-1 | TGTGCCAGCAGTGGACACGGGACAGGGGAACAAGAGACCCAGTACTTC | CASSGHGTGEQETQYF
TRBD1 | once | TRBJ1-1 | TRBV5-6 | TGTGCCAGCAGCTTGGTAGACAGGGGCACAAACACTGAAGCTTTCTTT | CASSLVDRGTNTEAFF
. | . | TRBJ1-2 | TRBV15 | TGTGCCACCAGCCTACACGGAGGGTGTGGAAAGACCTATGGCTACACCTTC | CATSLHGGCGKTYGYTF
. | . | TRBJ2-5 | TRBV28 | TGTGCCAGCAGTGAACCGCTCGGGGAGACCCAGTACTTC | CASSEPLGETQYF
TRBD1 | . | TRBJ2-7 | TRBV6-5 | TGTGCCAGCAGTTACGCCCGGACAGGGTCTAACGAGCAGTACTTC | CASSYARTGSNEQYF
. | . | TRBJ1-5 | TRBV5-5 | TGTGCCAGCAGCTTGTTAAGTCTGAGTAGCAATCAGCCCCAGCATTTT | CASSLLSLSSNQPQHF